This T cell receptor beta chain derives from a study of CD8+ T cells in alopecia areata. Losses at the gene ends were 3 bases for V and 5 bases for J; bases not matched to a gene: 9. The CDR3 extends over 17 amino acids. Germline CDR1 and CDR2: MNHEY and SMNVEV (reference sequence). RNA extraction was followed by reverse transcription into cDNA, which acted as the sequencing template. The assay was immunoSEQ multiplex PCR, and TCRdb's table has in-frame clones only and misses some. The repertoire has approximately 58,000 clones, around 47% of them found once; the top ten carry about 53%. The rearrangement links TRBV27 to TRBJ2-2, with 10 bases fitting TRBD1. Sequencing was performed on NKG2D-low CD8+ T cells sorted from blood. This TCR was sampled from a human donor with alopecia areata. CDR3 DNA sequence: TGTGCCAGCAGTTTCCTCCTGACAGGGGGCAATACCGGGGAGCTGTTTTTT. It codes for CASSFLLTGGNTGELFF.